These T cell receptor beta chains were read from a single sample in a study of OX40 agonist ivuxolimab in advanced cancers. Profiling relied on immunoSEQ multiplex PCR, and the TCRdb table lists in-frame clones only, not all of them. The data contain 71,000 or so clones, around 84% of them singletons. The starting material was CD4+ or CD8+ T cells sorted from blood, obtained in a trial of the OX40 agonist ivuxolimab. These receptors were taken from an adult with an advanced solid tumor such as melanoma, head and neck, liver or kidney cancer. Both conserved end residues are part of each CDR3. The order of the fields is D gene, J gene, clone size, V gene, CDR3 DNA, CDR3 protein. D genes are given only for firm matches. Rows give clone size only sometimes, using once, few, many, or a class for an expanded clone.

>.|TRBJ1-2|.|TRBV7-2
TGTGCCAGCAGCCCGGACCAAGGCTATGGCTACACCTTC
CASSPDQGYGYTF
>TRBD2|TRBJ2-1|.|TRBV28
TGTGCCAGCAGTTCCCCGTTCGGCGGGAGGTCCTACAATGAGCAGTTCTTC
CASSSPFGGRSYNEQFF
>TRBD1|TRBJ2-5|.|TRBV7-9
TGTGCCAGCAGCAGCGACAGGGGACAAGAGACCCAGTACTTC
CASSSDRGQETQYF
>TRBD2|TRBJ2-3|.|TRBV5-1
TGCGCCAGCAGCCCGCTAGCGGGGGGGAGCACAGATACGCAGTATTTT
CASSPLAGGSTDTQYF
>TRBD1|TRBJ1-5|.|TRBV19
TGTGCCAGTAGTCCATCGGGACAGGGCGGTAGTCAGCCCCAGCATTTT
CASSPSGQGGSQPQHF
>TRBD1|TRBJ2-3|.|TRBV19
TGTGCCAGTACCCCGGACAGGGGCACAGATACGCAGTATTTT
CASTPDRGTDTQYF
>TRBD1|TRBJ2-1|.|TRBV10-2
TGCGCCAGCAGTGAGTCGGGACAGGGGGCGATGGGCTACTACAATGAGCAGTTCTTC
CASSESGQGAMGYYNEQFF
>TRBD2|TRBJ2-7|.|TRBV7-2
TGTGCCAGCAGCTTAGCTGAGACTAGCGGGAGTTACGAGCAGTACTTC
CASSLAETSGSYEQYF
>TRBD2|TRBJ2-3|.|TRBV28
TGTGCCAGCACCCTAGCGGGAGGACCAGATACGCAGTATTTT
CASTLAGGPDTQYF
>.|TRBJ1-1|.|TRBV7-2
TGTGCCAGCAGCTTCCGGCAGGACAGCACTGAAGCTTTCTTT
CASSFRQDSTEAFF
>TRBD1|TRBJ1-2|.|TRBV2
TGTGCCGGAAAAAAGGACAGGGAGGGCGGCTATGGCCACACCTTC
CAGKKDREGGYGHTF
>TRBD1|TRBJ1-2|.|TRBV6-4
TGTGCCAGCAGCCTGACAGGGGAGAGCGGCTACACCTTC
CASSLTGESGYTF
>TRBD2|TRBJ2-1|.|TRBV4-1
TGCGCCAGCAGCCAGCCAAGGACTAGCGGGAGGGCACGGGAGCAGTTCTTC
CASSQPRTSGRAREQFF
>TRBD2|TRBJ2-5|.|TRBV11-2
TGTGCCAGCAGCTTGGCGGGAGCGGAGACCCAGTACTTC
CASSLAGAETQYF
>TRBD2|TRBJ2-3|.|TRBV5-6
TGTGCCAGCAGCTCCAATAGCGGGGGGGCCGCAGATACGCAGTATTTT
CASSSNSGGAADTQYF
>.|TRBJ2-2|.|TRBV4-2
TGTGCCAGCAGCCAAGACTCTTCCGGGGAGCTGTTTTTT
CASSQDSSGELFF
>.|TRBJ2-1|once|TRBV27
TGTGCCAGCAGTCTCAGGGAGAATGAGCAGTTCTTC
CASSLRENEQFF
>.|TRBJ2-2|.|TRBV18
TGTGCCAGCTCACCACCGCCCCAGCAGGGGAGCACCGGGGAGCTGTTTTTT
CASSPPPQQGSTGELFF
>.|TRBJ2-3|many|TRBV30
TGTGCCTGGAGTGTACCCGGGGATAGCACAGATACGCAGTATTTT
CAWSVPGDSTDTQYF
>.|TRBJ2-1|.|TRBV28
TGTGCCAGCAGTTTATCCCCGAATGAGCAGTTCTTC
CASSLSPNEQFF
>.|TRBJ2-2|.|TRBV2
TGTGCCAGCGGGGTGGGGACCGGGGAGCTGTTTTTT
CASGVGTGELFF
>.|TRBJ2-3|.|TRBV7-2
TGTGCCAGCAGCTATCTGAGGTCTAGCACAGATACGCAGTATTTT
CASSYLRSSTDTQYF
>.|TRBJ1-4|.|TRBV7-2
TGTGCCAGCAGCTTAGTTGGGGCAGAAGGTGAAAAACTGTTTTTT
CASSLVGAEGEKLFF
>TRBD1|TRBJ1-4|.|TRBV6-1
TGTGCCAGCAGTGCCCCCGGGACAGGGAATAATGAAAAACTGTTTTTT
CASSAPGTGNNEKLFF
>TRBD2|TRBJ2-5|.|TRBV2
TGTGCCAGCAGTCCGAGGACTAGCGGAGGGCGGGAGACCCAGTACTTC
CASSPRTSGGRETQYF
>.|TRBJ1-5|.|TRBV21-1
.
CASVGQGAFNQPQHF
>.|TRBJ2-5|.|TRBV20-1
TGCAGTGCGGGTGATCGGGAGACCCAGTACTTC
CSAGDRETQYF
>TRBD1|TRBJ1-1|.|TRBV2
TGTGCCAGCAGTACTACCGGGACAGGGGGGGGAACTGAAGCTTTCTTT
CASSTTGTGGGTEAFF
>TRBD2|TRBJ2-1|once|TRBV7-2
TGTGCCAGCAACAGTCAAGCGGGAGGATACAATGAGCAGTTCTTC
CASNSQAGGYNEQFF
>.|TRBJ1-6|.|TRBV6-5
TGTGCCAGCAGTTACCAGCTAAATAATTCACCCCTCCACTTT
CASSYQLNNSPLHF
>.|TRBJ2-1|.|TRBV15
TGTGCCACCAGCAGAGATCATGAATCCTCCTACAATGAGCAGTTCTTC
CATSRDHESSYNEQFF
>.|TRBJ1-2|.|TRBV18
TGTGCCAGCTCACCCGGGACGGAGTATGGCTACACCTTC
CASSPGTEYGYTF
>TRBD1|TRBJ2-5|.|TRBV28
TGTGCCAGCAGTCGACAGGGGCCCGAGACCCAGTACTTC
CASSRQGPETQYF
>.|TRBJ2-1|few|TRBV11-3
TGTGCCAGCAGCCTCTCGCGGACTTATGAGCAGTTCTTC
CASSLSRTYEQFF
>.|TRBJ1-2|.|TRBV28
TGTGCCAGCAGTTTACGACAGCTGTATGGCTACACCTTC
CASSLRQLYGYTF
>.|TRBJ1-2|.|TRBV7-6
TGTGCCAGCAGCTTAGTCCCGGGAGGACAGAACTTTGGCTACACCTTC
CASSLVPGGQNFGYTF
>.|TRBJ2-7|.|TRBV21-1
TGTGCCAGCAGCAACGGACAGCTTTACGAGCAGTACTTC
CASSNGQLYEQYF
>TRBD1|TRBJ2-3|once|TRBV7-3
TGTGCCAGCAGCCACTGGGACAGTAGCACAGATACGCAGTATTTT
CASSHWDSSTDTQYF
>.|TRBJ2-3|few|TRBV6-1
TGTGCCAGCAGTGAAGCGGGAGGAGATACGCAGTATTTT
CASSEAGGDTQYF
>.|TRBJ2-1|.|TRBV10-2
TGCGCCAGCGTCCCACCGTACAGGGTCAGCTCCTACAATGAGCAGTTCTTC
CASVPPYRVSSYNEQFF
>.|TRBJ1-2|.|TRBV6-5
TGTGCCAGCACCCAGGGACCGACTAGGGGCTACACCTTC
CASTQGPTRGYTF
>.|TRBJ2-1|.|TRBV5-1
TGCGCCAGCAGCTTGACAGGGAGTCCCTATGAGCAGTTCTTC
CASSLTGSPYEQFF
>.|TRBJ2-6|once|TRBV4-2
TGTGCCAGCAGCCAAGGTCGGGGCTCTGGGGCCAACGTCCTGACTTTC
CASSQGRGSGANVLTF
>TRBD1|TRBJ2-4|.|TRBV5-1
TGCGCCAGCAGCTCCCTAGGCCCCGGGACAGGGATAAACATTCAGTACTTC
CASSSLGPGTGINIQYF
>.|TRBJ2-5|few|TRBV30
TGTGCCTGTAAGCCGATCGGTCGTGAGACCCAGTACTTC
CACKPIGRETQYF
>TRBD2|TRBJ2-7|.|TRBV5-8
TGTGCCAGCAGCTTGCGGGAGGGCCGCCACGAGCAGTACTTC
CASSLREGRHEQYF
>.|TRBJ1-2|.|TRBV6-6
TGTGCCAGCAGTTACTCGACCACAGGGAGTGGCTACACCTTC
CASSYSTTGSGYTF
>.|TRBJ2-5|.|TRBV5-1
TGCGCCAGCAGCCCGGGGATCTCGGGGCTGGGGATTAAGTACTTC
CASSPGISGLGIKYF
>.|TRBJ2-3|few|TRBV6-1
TGTGCCACCGGGGGCGGCGGAACCGACACAGATACGCAGTATTTT
CATGGGGTDTDTQYF
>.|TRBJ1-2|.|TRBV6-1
TGTGCCAGCAGTGGGGGGGGCTATGGCTACACCTTC
CASSGGGYGYTF
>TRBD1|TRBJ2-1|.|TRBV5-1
TGCGCCAGCAGCTTATCGGGACAGGGAGATAAAAAGCAGTTCTTC
CASSLSGQGDKKQFF
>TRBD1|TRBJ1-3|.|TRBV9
TGTGCCAGCAGCGCAGGGGGCTCTGGAAACACCATATATTTT
CASSAGGSGNTIYF